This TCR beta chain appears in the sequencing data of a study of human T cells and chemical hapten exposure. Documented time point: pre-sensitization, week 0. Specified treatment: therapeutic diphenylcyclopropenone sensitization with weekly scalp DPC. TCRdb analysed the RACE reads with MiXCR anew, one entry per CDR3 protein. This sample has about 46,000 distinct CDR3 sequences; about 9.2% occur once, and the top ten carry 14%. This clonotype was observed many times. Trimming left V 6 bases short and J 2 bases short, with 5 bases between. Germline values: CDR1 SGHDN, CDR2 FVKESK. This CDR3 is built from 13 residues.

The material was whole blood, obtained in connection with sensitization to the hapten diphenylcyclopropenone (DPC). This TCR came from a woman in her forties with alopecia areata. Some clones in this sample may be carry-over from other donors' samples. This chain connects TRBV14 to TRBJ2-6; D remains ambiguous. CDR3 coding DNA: TGTGCCAGCAGACGAACTGGGGCCAACGTCCTGACTTTC. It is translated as CASRRTGANVLTF.